This TCR beta chain was sequenced for a study of control samples from healthy donors and cancer patients. The repertoire was sequenced with immunoSEQ multiplex PCR; TCRdb's copy has only in-frame clones and lacks some. The table includes 28,000 or so clones, about 81% detected once. This clone was observed a handful of times. This receptor was identified in a man aged 60 to 75 with colorectal cancer. Material for sequencing was PBMCs.

The CDR3 nucleotides are TGTGCCAGCAGCGTAGCCCCGGCTGGTGGCTACACCTTC. Encoded protein: CASSVAPAGGYTF. The genes are TRBV9 and TRBJ1-2; D is uncertain. The CDR3 extends over 13 amino acids. V lost 0 bases, J lost 7 bases, and 10 bases lay in between. Germline V gives CDR1 SGDLS, CDR2 YYNGEE.